The next 10 T cell receptor beta chains were all read from a single sample in a study of OX40 agonist ivuxolimab in advanced cancers. Clones were read by immunoSEQ multiplex PCR, and TCRdb kept only the in-frame ones, dropping some. The sample lists some 60,000 clones, 90% to 95% occurring once. This material consisted of CD4+ or CD8+ T cells sorted from blood, taken in a trial of the OX40 agonist ivuxolimab. Receptors originate from an adult with an advanced solid tumor such as melanoma, head and neck, liver or kidney cancer.

To note about this clone: This may be a read error: a much more frequent sequence differs by one nucleotide. The gene calls are TRBV6-5 and TRBJ2-7; the match to TRBD1 covers 11 bases. The CDR3 is made up of 14 amino acids. Germline V gives CDR1 MNHEY, CDR2 SVGAGI. V lost 6 bases and J lost 3; bases outside the gene matches: 4. Here the CDR3 reads CASRAGTGGYEQYF. CDR3 coding DNA: TGTGCCAGCAGGGCCGGGACAGGGGGCTACGAGCAGTACTTC.

The rearrangement uses TRBV4-1 and TRBJ2-4, with TRBD2 matching over 8 bases. CDR1 and CDR2 from the germline V gene are MGHRA and YSYEKL. The CDR3 is 17 residues long. J lost 2 bases, V lost 4 bases, and 10 bases had no gene match. CDR3 sequence: CASSPREAGETKNIQYF. The CDR3, as DNA: TGCGCCAGCAGCCCCCGGGAAGCGGGAGAAACCAAAAACATTCAGTACTTC.

This chain connects TRBV6-1 to TRBJ2-1; 8 bases line up with TRBD2. V lost 6 bases, J lost 8 bases, and 12 bases stayed unmatched. There are 15 residues in the CDR3. Germline V gene lookup returns CDR1 MNHNS and CDR2 SASEGT. Written as DNA, the CDR3 is TGTGCCAGCAGCGTACTAGCGGAGCTACGCTATGAGCAGTTCTTC. The encoded protein is CASSVLAELRYEQFF.

The J gene is TRBJ1-5, the V gene TRBV4-1; possibly TRBD1 for D (6 bases). The CDR3 has 14 amino acids. V was trimmed by 4 bases and J by 3 bases, leaving 10 bases between them. Germline V gene data show CDR1 as MGHRA and CDR2 as YSYEKL. The CDR3 region is CASSLDRYNQPQHF. In nucleotides, the CDR3 is TGCGCCAGCAGCCTGGACAGATACAATCAGCCCCAGCATTTT.

This chain uses TRBV10-1 with TRBJ1-4, with 10 positions matching TRBD1. CDR1 is WNHNN and CDR2 is SYGVQD in the germline V gene (reference sequence). This CDR3 is 15 amino acids long. Germline trimming cut 8 bases from V and 8 bases from J; bases unmatched to any gene: 11. The DNA of the CDR3 is TGCGCCAGCTCCGAGGGACAGGGGCCGGGGGAAAAACTGTTTTTT. This sequence encodes CASSEGQGPGEKLFF.

This chain connects TRBV7-2 to TRBJ2-2, with D unresolved. The CDR3 totals 11 residues. Germline values: CDR1 SGHTA, CDR2 FQGNSA. Trimming stripped 5 bases from V and 4 bases from J, with 2 bases between. For the CDR3, the DNA is TGTGCCAGCAGCCCCACCGGGGAGCTGTTTTTT. Its translation is CASSPTGELFF.

This clone was detected only once. The rearrangement links TRBV27 to TRBJ2-7; 8 bases match TRBD1. The CDR3 is 14 residues long. The germline gives CDR1 MNHEY, CDR2 SMNVEV (reference sequence). Trimming took 2 bases from V and 3 from J; bases not matched to a gene: 3. CDR3 loop: CASSLTGGSYEQYF. CDR3 in DNA: TGTGCCAGCAGTTTAACAGGGGGAAGCTACGAGCAGTACTTC.

The chain has TRBV10-1 and TRBJ1-1; D ambiguous. This CDR3 is built from 14 residues. The germline V gene has CDR1 WNHNN and CDR2 SYGVQD (reference sequence). Trimming removed 0 bases at V and 1 base at J, with 6 bases between. Here the CDR3 reads CASSESPGNTEAFF. CDR3 DNA sequence: TGCGCCAGCAGTGAGTCGCCGGGGAACACTGAAGCTTTCTTT.

This clone has just one count. The chain links TRBV5-1 to TRBJ2-4, with D possibly matching TRBD1 (6 bases). CDR1 SGHRS and CDR2 YFSETQ come from the germline V gene. CDR3 size: 13 residues. V dropped 7 bases and J dropped 5 bases, with 13 bases sitting between them. Here the CDR3 DNA reads TGCGCCAGCTCGCCGACAGGTCAAAACATTCAGTACTTC. The encoded protein is CASSPTGQNIQYF.

The chain carries TRBV4-2 and TRBJ2-7; TRBD2 agrees at 7 bases. Germline assignment: CDR1 LGHNA and CDR2 YNFKEQ. The CDR3 has 16 amino acids. With V trimmed by 0 bases and J by 0 bases, 5 bases remained unmatched. Written as DNA, the CDR3 is TGTGCCAGCAGCCAAGATCCGGGGGGATCCTCCTACGAGCAGTACTTC. It specifies CASSQDPGGSSYEQYF.